One and the same sample provided the 9 T cell receptor beta chains below, sequenced in a study of blood T cell repertoires in COVID-19. Libraries were prepared by immunoSEQ multiplex PCR; TCRdb keeps only in-frame clonotypes and omits some of them. Of about 160,000 clones in the sample, approximately 82% were seen once. Sample: peripheral blood. The receptors shown here come from a woman at least 80 years old with acute or convalescent COVID-19.

In nucleotides, the CDR3 is TGCGCCAGCAGTCCGGGATCAGAGAACACTGAAGCTTTCTTT. This encodes CASSPGSENTEAFF. The chain couples TRBV5-1 to TRBJ1-1; D is ambiguous. The V gene's germline CDR1 is SGHRS and CDR2 YFSETQ. V gave up 5 bases and J gave up 1 base, with 12 bases separating them. This CDR3 comprises 14 residues. The complete variable domain, with remaining parts taken from reference TRBV5-1 and TRBJ1-1, reads KAGVTQTPRYLIKTRGQQVTLSCSPISGHRSVSWYQQTPGQGLQFLFEYFSETQRNKGNFPGRFSGRQFSNSRSEMNVSTLELGDSALYLCASSPGSENTEAFFGQGTRLTVV.

J is TRBJ2-7 and V is TRBV18, with TRBD1 matching 7 bases. V was clipped by 4 bases and J by 5 bases; unmatched bases: 11. The V gene's germline CDR1 is KGHSH and CDR2 LQKENI. The CDR3 is 15 residues long. The CDR3 DNA follows: TGTGCCAGCTCACGGTCGACAGGGATGATCGACGAGCAGTACTTC. Its protein product is CASSRSTGMIDEQYF.

The V gene is TRBV24-1, the J gene TRBJ1-2; perhaps TRBD1 as D (5 bases). V gave up 6 bases and J gave up 6 bases, with 10 bases separating them. The germline V gene encodes CDR1 KGHDR and CDR2 SFDVKD. CDR3 length: 12 amino acids. The CDR3 is CATSTGGDGYTF. The DNA of the CDR3 is TGTGCCACCAGTACGGGAGGGGATGGCTACACCTTC.

V and J are TRBV30 and TRBJ1-1; tentatively, D is TRBD1 (5 bases). The length of the CDR3 is 12 residues. The germline V gene has CDR1 GTSNPN and CDR2 SVGIG (reference sequence). Trimming cost V 3 bases and J 1 base, with 6 bases left between them. As DNA, the CDR3 is TGTGCCTGGAGGACAGAGAACACTGAAGCTTTCTTT. This codes for CAWRTENTEAFF.

The chain uses TRBV30 and TRBJ1-1; D is unclear. Trimming took off 2 bases at V and 5 bases at J, with 3 bases between the two ends. CDR3 size: 10 residues. Germline assignment: CDR1 GTSNPN and CDR2 SVGIG (reference sequence). The CDR3 bases are TGTGCCTGGAGTCGGACTGAAGCTTTCTTT. As protein: CAWSRTEAFF.

The sample holds one count of this clone. This CDR3 reads CASSLSGDRGMEQYF. In nucleotides, the CDR3 is TGCGCCAGCAGCTTATCAGGGGACAGGGGGATGGAGCAGTACTTC. J is TRBJ2-7 and V is TRBV5-1; 11 nucleotides agree with TRBD1. Germline V CDR1 and CDR2: SGHRS, YFSETQ. V lost 2 bases, J lost 7 bases, and 8 bases stayed unmatched. This CDR3 has 15 amino acids. The complete variable domain, with remaining parts taken from reference TRBV5-1 and TRBJ2-7, reads KAGVTQTPRYLIKTRGQQVTLSCSPISGHRSVSWYQQTPGQGLQFLFEYFSETQRNKGNFPGRFSGRQFSNSRSEMNVSTLELGDSALYLCASSLSGDRGMEQYFGPGTRLTVT.

The chain joins TRBV29-1 to TRBJ2-1, with 8 bases fitting TRBD1. CDR1 is SQVTM, CDR2 ANQGSEA, per germline. This CDR3 has 12 amino acids. The CDR3 reads CSSGGDYNEQFF. The CDR3 DNA is TGCAGTTCAGGGGGCGACTACAATGAGCAGTTCTTC.

The chain couples TRBV2 to TRBJ1-6; 9 bases fit TRBD1. Trimming at V came to 3 bases and at J to 9 bases, leaving 3 bases not matched to a gene. The CDR3 consists of 14 residues. Germline V gene data show CDR1 as SNHLY and CDR2 as FYNNEI. CDR3 DNA sequence: TGTGCCAGCAGTGAGATGGACAGGGGTTCACCCCTCCACTTT. Amino acids: CASSEMDRGSPLHF.

This clone was recorded once. The CDR3 region has the DNA TGCGCCAGCAGCTACGGACAGGAGGGAGGCTACACCTTC. This encodes CASSYGQEGGYTF. The rearrangement links TRBV5-1 to TRBJ1-2; TRBD1 aligns across 7 bases. The CDR3 spans 13 residues. Germline V gives CDR1 SGHRS, CDR2 YFSETQ. V lost 3 bases to trimming and J lost 8 bases; unmatched junction nucleotides: 7.